Listed here is a single TCR beta chain. The antigen remains undetermined. Cells sorted as Tregs were CD4+, CD25+ and CD127-/low. Constant-region reverse primers amplified full-length variable regions, followed by semi-nested Nested Universal Primer A PCR. One entry per CDR3 protein, called by TCRdb with MiXCR from the 5' RACE reads. Here the sample spans about 9,000 distinct CDR3 sequences, 30% to 40% being singletons. Germline V CDR1 and CDR2: MNHEY, SVGAGI. The V end was cut by 6 bases, the J end by 0 bases, with 12 bases between. The CDR3 is 14 residues long. Study-level findings and limits: Tumor Tregs overlapped most with tumor, then blood, naive CD4+ cells. The larger-cohort validation was restricted to a single TCR beta V-J rearrangement rather than whole repertoires. In terms of TCR gene usage, tumor memory CD4+ T cells clustered together with blood and lymph node memory CD4+ cells, as well as with lymph node naive CD4+ cells.

The chain carries TRBV6-5 and TRBJ2-7; D is undetermined. The source is a female donor with breast cancer. Input material: Tregs sorted from blood. The CDR3, as DNA: TGTGCCAGCAGCAAAATCGGGTTCTCCTACGAGCAGTACTTC. This translates into CASSKIGFSYEQYF.